This T cell receptor beta chain was retrieved from a study of shared clonotypes between healthy human individuals. The wider study: Aged between 18 and 49, the donors were a couple of women and three men.

The CDR3 totals 16 residues. J lost 4 bases, V lost 5 bases, and 11 bases had no gene match. From germline, CDR1 is MDHEN and CDR2 SYDVKM. The sorted-subset replicate PCRs were given 150 to 250 ng DNA, which is 31,000 or so T cell genomes. The table came from immunoSEQ multiplex PCR; TCRdb's copy has only in-frame clones and leaves some out. This table holds 2 million to 2.5 million clones, roughly 96% found once. The sample was naive CD4+ T cells sorted from blood. The subset here: CD45RA+ positively selected. V is TRBV28 and J is TRBJ2-1; 7 bases are shared with TRBD1. The origin of this receptor is a man younger than 30 in good health. The CDR3 DNA is TGTGCCAGCAGTGCCTACGTCCCGGGACAGTACAATGAGCAGTTCTTC. It translates to CASSAYVPGQYNEQFF. Filled out from reference TRBV28 and TRBJ2-1, the complete variable domain reads DVKVTQSSRYLVKRTGEKVFLECVQDMDHENMFWYRQDPGLGLRLIYFSYDVKMKEKGDIPEGYSVSREKKERFSLILESASTNQTSMYLCASSAYVPGQYNEQFFGPGTRLTVL.